Listed here is a single T cell receptor beta chain. Its antigen remains unidentified. A library prepared for alpha chains yielded this beta chain as an off-target read; its size is of little meaning. The presence of a unique molecular identifier marked each TCR cDNA molecule. TCRdb redid the calling of the 5' RACE reads with MiXCR, one entry per CDR3 protein. The sample gives some 6,100 distinct CDR3 sequences, roughly 16% of which show up once; around 9.3% is in the top ten. The data originate from a study of spatial heterogeneity in lung cancer. Time point described: sample taken at primary tumor resection. Material for sequencing was whole RNA from tumor, nontumor lung or frozen PBMC, left unsorted. Findings and limits, study-wide: Tallies of expanded TCRs, which were sorted into ubiquitous and regional groups, correlated with counts of ubiquitous and regional nonsynonymous mutations, respectively. Tumor mutation counts were tracked by expanded intratumoral alpha and beta TCR counts.

This specimen was lung tumor tissue, taken at surgery. This receptor was obtained from a male donor with early-stage non-small cell lung cancer.

CDR3 nucleotide sequence: TGTGCCAGCAGCTTGGGGACGACGGTGGACACCGGGGAGCTGTTTTTT. Encoded protein: CASSLGTTVDTGELFF. The genes are TRBV5-6 and TRBJ2-2, with D unclear. This CDR3 has 16 amino acids. V was shortened by 0 bases and J by 3 bases, with 12 bases between the two germline ends. CDR1 is SGHDT, CDR2 YYEEEE, per germline.